These 5 T cell receptor beta chains came from one sample sequenced in a study of T cell responses to AZD1222 COVID-19 vaccine. Using immunoSEQ multiplex PCR, the repertoire was profiled, and TCRdb retains in-frame clones only, with some absent. The sample lists about 140,000 clones, 90% to 95% occurring once. Specimen: peripheral blood, collected 28 days after the second AZD1222 dose. The receptors come from an adult who received the AZD1222 COVID-19 vaccine.

The chain couples TRBV10-3 to TRBJ2-7; 9 bases are a match to TRBD2. Germline V lookup: CDR1 ENHRY, CDR2 SYGVKD. The CDR3 is 15 amino acids. The J segment lost 5 bases and the V segment lost 9 bases, leaving 14 bases of the junction unmatched. This CDR3 is CAMGGGTSSYDEQYF. CDR3 DNA sequence: TGTGCCATGGGGGGTGGGACTAGCTCTTATGACGAGCAGTACTTC.

The CDR3 spells CASTRAISGRGDTQYF. The CDR3 DNA follows: TGTGCCAGCACCAGAGCGATTAGCGGGAGAGGGGATACGCAGTATTTT. The chain has TRBV2 and TRBJ2-3; 9 bases are shared with TRBD2. Germline V gene lookup returns CDR1 SNHLY and CDR2 FYNNEI. This CDR3 has 16 residues. V shed 7 bases, J shed 6 bases, and the junction held 14 bases outside the gene matches.

This chain joins TRBV28 and TRBJ1-2; the D is unclear. Trimming pared 5 bases from V and 3 bases from J, leaving 16 bases between. The CDR3 is 15 amino acids. CDR1 and CDR2 from the germline V gene are MDHEN and SYDVKM. Here the CDR3 DNA reads TGTGCCAGCAGTCCGGAGGGCAGCGACTACTATGGCTACACCTTC. Translating it yields CASSPEGSDYYGYTF.

In its sample, this clone was seen once. The chain has TRBV4-1 and TRBJ2-1; no clear D gene. CDR3 length: 14 residues. With 2 bases removed from V and 0 bases from J, the gap between germline ends came to 5 bases. The germline V gene has CDR1 MGHRA and CDR2 YSYEKL. The CDR3 spells CASSQSSSYNEQFF. CDR3 DNA sequence: TGCGCCAGCAGCCAAAGCAGCTCCTACAATGAGCAGTTCTTC.

This chain connects TRBV15 to TRBJ1-1; the D is unclear. V was trimmed by 3 bases and J by 4 bases, leaving 27 bases between them. The CDR3 extends over 19 amino acids. The germline CDR1 and CDR2 sequences are LNHNV and YYDKDF (reference sequence). The CDR3 nucleotides are TGTGCCACCAGCAGCCGCTCATGGAGTTCCTGGATATTGCCCACTGAAGCTTTCTTT. It is translated as CATSSRSWSSWILPTEAFF.